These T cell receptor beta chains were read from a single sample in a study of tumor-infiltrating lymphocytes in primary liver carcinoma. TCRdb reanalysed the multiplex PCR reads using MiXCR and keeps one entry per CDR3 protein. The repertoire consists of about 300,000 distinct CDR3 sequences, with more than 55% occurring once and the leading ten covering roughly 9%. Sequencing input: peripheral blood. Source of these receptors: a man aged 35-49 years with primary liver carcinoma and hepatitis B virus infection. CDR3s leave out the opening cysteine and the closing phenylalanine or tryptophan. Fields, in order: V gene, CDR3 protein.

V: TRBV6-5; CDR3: ASNYVRKSGTKAF
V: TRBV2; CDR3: ASSDREYEQY
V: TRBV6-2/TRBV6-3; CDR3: ATEERALNQPQH
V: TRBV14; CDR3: ASSQEIEGTQY
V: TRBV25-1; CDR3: ASSAGPPVAYEQY
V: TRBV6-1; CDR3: ASSALAGAVYEQF
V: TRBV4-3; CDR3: ASSQDEGVQETQY
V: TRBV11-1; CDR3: ASSPRGPPRHEQF
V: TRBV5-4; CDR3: ASSPKLTSGAADTQY
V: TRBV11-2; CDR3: ASSLDSRANGSGEQY
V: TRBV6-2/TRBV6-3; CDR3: ASSTLMTGIHEQY
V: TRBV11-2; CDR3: VSRPLDSSYEQY
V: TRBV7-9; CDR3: ASSFGGSPLH
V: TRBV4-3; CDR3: ANSREGGHYEQY
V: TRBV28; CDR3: ASSAQGFYGYT
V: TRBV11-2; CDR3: ASSSGGRVGGELF
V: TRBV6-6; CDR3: ASSPGQGMGSQPQH
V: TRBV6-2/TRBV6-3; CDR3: ASRPGLEIQY
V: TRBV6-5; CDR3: TSSVPDSPLH
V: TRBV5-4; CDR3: ASSPGQGARNSPLH
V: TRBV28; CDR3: ASTGDLMWAGELF
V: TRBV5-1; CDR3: ASSRLPRDEQF
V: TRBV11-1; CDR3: ANSLESRRGDTQY
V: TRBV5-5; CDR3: ASSLFEQGHETQY
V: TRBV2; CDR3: ASSDGRQETQY
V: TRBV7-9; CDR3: ASSLTGNPYNEQF
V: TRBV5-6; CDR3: ASSLANQPQH
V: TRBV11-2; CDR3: ASSLVLAFLADTLY
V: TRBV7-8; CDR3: ASSLEAILAGGRSDTQY
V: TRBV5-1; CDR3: DSSTGQGTEAF
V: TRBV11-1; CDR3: TCSKTGTGHSYEQY
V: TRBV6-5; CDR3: ASSRQRAYEQY
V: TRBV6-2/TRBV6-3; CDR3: ASSYINYEQY
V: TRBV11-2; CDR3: ASSLEPGQPGGYNEQF
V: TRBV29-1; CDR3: SVVGSAEKLF
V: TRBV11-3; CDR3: ADSLNIGNTIY
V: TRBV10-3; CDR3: VISRGGEHY
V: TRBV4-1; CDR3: ASSPRVIDSSGVNVLT
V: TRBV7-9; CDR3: ASNKKGERSTDTQY
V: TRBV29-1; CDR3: SVPPASMSYEQY
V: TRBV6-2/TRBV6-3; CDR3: ASSTKGQVSILGNQPHH
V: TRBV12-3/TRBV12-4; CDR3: ANRADELNEQF